This TCR beta chain stems from a study of blood T cell repertoires in COVID-19. The CDR3 sequence is 14 residues long. Trimming left V 5 bases short and J 0 bases short, with 10 bases between. Germline CDR1 MNHEY, CDR2 SMNVEV (reference sequence). Profiling relied on immunoSEQ multiplex PCR, and the TCRdb table lists in-frame clones only, not all of them. The sample holds approximately 320,000 clones, around 92% seen once. The clonotype originates from a woman aged 30 to 39 with COVID-19, enrolled during active disease. The sequenced sample was peripheral blood. V is TRBV27 and J is TRBJ1-2; D ambiguous. This CDR3 reads CASSPGLPNYGYTF. CDR3 DNA: TGTGCCAGCAGTCCGGGTCTTCCTAACTATGGCTACACCTTC.